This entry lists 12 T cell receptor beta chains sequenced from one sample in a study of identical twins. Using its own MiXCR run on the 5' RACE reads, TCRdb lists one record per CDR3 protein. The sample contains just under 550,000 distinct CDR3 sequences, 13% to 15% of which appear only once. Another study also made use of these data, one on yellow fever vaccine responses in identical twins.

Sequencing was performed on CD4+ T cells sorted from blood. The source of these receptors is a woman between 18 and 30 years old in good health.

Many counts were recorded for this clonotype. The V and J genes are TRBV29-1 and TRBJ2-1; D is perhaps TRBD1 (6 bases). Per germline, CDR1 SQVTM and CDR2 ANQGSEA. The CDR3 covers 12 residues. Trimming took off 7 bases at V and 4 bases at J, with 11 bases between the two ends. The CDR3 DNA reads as TGCAGCGAGACCCAGGGGTACAATGAGCAGTTCTTC. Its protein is CSETQGYNEQFF.

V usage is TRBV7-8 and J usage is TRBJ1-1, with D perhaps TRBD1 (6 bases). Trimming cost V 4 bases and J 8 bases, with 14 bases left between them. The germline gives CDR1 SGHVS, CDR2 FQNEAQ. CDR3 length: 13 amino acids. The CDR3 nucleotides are TGTGCCAGCAGCTCCTTCGTCGGGACAGAAGCTTTCTTT. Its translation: CASSSFVGTEAFF.

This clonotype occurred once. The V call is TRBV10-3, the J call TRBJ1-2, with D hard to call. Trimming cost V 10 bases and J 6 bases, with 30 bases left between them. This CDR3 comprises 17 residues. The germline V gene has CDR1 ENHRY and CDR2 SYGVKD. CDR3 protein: CATSYRFRSLKIDGYTF. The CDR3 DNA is TGTGCCACCTCCTATAGGTTCAGATCCCTTAAGATTGATGGCTACACCTTC.

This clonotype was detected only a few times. The CDR3 sequence is CASSRTSGNEQFF. CDR3 in DNA: TGTGCCAGCAGCCGGACTAGCGGGAATGAGCAGTTCTTC. The V call is TRBV3-1, the J call TRBJ2-1, with 11 bases identical to TRBD2. Germline V lookup: CDR1 LGHDT, CDR2 YNNKEL (reference sequence). This CDR3 spans 13 amino acids. Losses at the gene ends were 4 bases for V and 7 bases for J; bases not matched to a gene: 0.

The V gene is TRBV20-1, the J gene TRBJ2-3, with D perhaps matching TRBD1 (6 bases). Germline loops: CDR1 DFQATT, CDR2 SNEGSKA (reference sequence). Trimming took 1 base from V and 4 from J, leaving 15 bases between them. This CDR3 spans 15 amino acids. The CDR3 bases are TGCAGTGCTAGAGTTGTGGGGGCCGTCGCAGATACGCAGTATTTT. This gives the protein CSARVVGAVADTQYF.

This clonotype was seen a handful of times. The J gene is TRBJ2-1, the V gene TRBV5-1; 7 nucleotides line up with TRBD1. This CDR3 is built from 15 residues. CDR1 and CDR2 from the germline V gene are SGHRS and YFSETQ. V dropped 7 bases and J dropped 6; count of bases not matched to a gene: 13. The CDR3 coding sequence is TGCGCCAGCGGCTCTGGGGACAGTAACCTCAATGAGCAGTTCTTC. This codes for CASGSGDSNLNEQFF.

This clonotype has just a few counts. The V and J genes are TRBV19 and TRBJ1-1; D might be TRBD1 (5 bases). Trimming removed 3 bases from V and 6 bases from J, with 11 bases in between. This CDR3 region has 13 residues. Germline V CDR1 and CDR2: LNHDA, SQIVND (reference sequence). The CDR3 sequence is CASSIDGGSEAFF. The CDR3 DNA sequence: TGTGCCAGTAGTATTGATGGGGGGTCTGAAGCTTTCTTT.

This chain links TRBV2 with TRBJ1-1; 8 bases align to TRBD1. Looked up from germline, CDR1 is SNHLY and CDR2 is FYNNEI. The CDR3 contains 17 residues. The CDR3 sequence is CTLSPKQGTGGNTEAFF. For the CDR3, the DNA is TGTACCCTCAGTCCCAAACAGGGGACAGGTGGGAACACTGAAGCTTTCTTT.

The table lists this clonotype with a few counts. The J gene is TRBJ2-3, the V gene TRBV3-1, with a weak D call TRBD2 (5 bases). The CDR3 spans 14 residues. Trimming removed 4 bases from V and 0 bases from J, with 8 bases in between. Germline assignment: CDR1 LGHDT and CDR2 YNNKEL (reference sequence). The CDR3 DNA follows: TGTGCCAGCAGCCGAGGGTATAGCACAGATACGCAGTATTTT. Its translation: CASSRGYSTDTQYF.

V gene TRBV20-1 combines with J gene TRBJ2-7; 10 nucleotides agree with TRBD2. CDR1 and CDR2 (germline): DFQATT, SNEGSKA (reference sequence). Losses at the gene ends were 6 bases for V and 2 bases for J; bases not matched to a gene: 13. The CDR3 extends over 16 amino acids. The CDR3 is CSAQRWASGSPYEQYF. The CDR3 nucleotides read TGCAGTGCCCAGAGGTGGGCTAGCGGGAGCCCCTACGAGCAGTACTTC.

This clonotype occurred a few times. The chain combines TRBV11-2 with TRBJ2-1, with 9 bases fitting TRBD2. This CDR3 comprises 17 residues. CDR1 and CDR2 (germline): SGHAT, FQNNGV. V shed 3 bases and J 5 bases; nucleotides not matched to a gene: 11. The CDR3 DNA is TGTGCCAGCAGCTTCCCCCCAGGCGGGACTAGCAACAATGAGCAGTTCTTC. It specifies CASSFPPGGTSNNEQFF.

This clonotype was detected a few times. The CDR3 protein is CASSVGQGNMNTEAFF. For the CDR3, the DNA is TGTGCCAGCAGCGTCGGACAGGGCAACATGAACACTGAAGCTTTCTTT. This chain joins TRBV6-1 and TRBJ1-1; TRBD1 matches at 8 bases. V lost 6 bases to trimming and J lost 0 bases; unmatched junction nucleotides: 9. CDR3 size: 16 residues. CDR1 is MNHNS, CDR2 SASEGT, per germline.